The next 29 T cell receptor beta chains were all read from a single sample in a study of OX40 agonist ivuxolimab in advanced cancers. Library construction relied on the immunoSEQ multiplex PCR assay. The table was pulled from immuneACCESS by TCRdb, which kept in-frame rearrangements only. Such tables lose some clones; where checked, under half of the loss comes from unresolved V genes, and the rest has no known cause. Within this sample are 70,000 or so clones, with 80% to 90% of them counted one time only. The ten largest clones add up to under 1.2% of the sample. The sequencing used CD4+ or CD8+ T cells sorted from blood, collected in a trial of the OX40 agonist ivuxolimab. These receptors were taken from an adult with an advanced solid tumor such as melanoma, head and neck, liver or kidney cancer.

This sequence joins TRBV28 and TRBJ2-7; D may be TRBD2 (6 bases). The germline CDR1 and CDR2 sequences are MDHEN and SYDVKM. This CDR3 region has 14 residues. V dropped 6 bases and J dropped 0 bases, with 12 bases sitting between them. The CDR3 sequence is CASRLGGVSYEQYF. DNA of the CDR3: TGTGCCAGCAGGTTAGGCGGGGTCTCCTACGAGCAGTACTTC. The full variable domain, rest sourced from reference TRBV28 and TRBJ2-7, is DVKVTQSSRYLVKRTGEKVFLECVQDMDHENMFWYRQDPGLGLRLIYFSYDVKMKEKGDIPEGYSVSREKKERFSLILESASTNQTSMYLCASRLGGVSYEQYFGPGTRLTVT.

The chain carries TRBV6-1 and TRBJ1-3, with D hard to call. Between the trimmed V and J ends, which lost 6 bases and 2 bases, there was a span of 11 bases. CDR3 length: 14 amino acids. Germline CDR1 and CDR2: MNHNS and SASEGT. The CDR3 coding sequence is TGTGCCAGCAGCAGAACAGAAACTGGAAACACCATATATTTT. Its translation is CASSRTETGNTIYF.

V is TRBV5-1 and J is TRBJ1-6; the D gene is possibly TRBD1 (5 bases). This CDR3 has 13 residues. CDR1 is SGHRS and CDR2 is YFSETQ in the germline V gene. Deletions cut 4 bases from V and 10 bases from J, with 12 bases between. This CDR3 reads CASSQGPGSPLHF. Here the CDR3 DNA reads TGCGCCAGCAGCCAGGGACCAGGATCACCCCTCCACTTT.

This rearrangement joins TRBV5-4 to TRBJ1-3, with D possibly TRBD1 on 6 matching bases. The germline gives CDR1 SGHNT, CDR2 YYREEE (reference sequence). The CDR3 consists of 16 residues. The ends were cut back, 5 bases at V and 2 bases at J, with 17 bases in the middle. The CDR3 sequence: CASSTGQPGPGNTIYF. In DNA, the CDR3 is TGTGCCAGCAGTACCGGACAGCCTGGACCTGGAAACACCATATATTTT. Using reference TRBV5-4 and TRBJ1-3 for the parts outside the CDR3, the full variable domain is ETGVTQSPTHLIKTRGQQVTLRCSSQSGHNTVSWYQQALGQGPQFIFQYYREEENGRGNFPPRFSGLQFPNYSSELNVNALELDDSALYLCASSTGQPGPGNTIYFGEGSWLTVV.

This chain joins TRBV28 and TRBJ2-3; tentatively, D is TRBD1 (6 bases). Germline CDR1 MDHEN, CDR2 SYDVKM. Deletions cut 6 bases from V and 1 base from J, with 14 bases between. The CDR3 totals 15 residues. CDR3 region: CASSPRGVGTDTQYF. The CDR3, as DNA: TGTGCCAGCAGCCCCAGGGGCGTGGGCACAGATACGCAGTATTTT.

The rearrangement uses TRBV10-2 and TRBJ2-1, with TRBD2 identical over 10 bases. V shed 6 bases, J shed 7 bases, and the junction held 3 bases outside the gene matches. Germline values: CDR1 WSHSY, CDR2 SAAADI. The CDR3 is 13 amino acids. CDR3 DNA: TGCGCCAGCAGGAAGCGGGGGGGAAATGAGCAGTTCTTC. Its translation: CASRKRGGNEQFF.

The chain employs TRBV7-9 and TRBJ1-1; 7 bases match TRBD1. The CDR3 contains 13 residues. Looked up from germline, CDR1 is SEHNR and CDR2 is FQNEAQ (reference sequence). Trimming at V came to 0 bases and at J to 9 bases, leaving 4 bases not matched to a gene. The chain's CDR3 is CASSLAGTAQAFF. The CDR3 DNA sequence: TGTGCCAGCAGCTTAGCTGGGACAGCCCAAGCTTTCTTT.

This chain uses TRBV2 with TRBJ2-6; TRBD1 aligns across 7 bases. Germline V gene sequence: CDR1 SNHLY, CDR2 FYNNEI. This CDR3 spans 17 amino acids. The V and J ends lost 7 bases and 0 bases, in that order; junction bases with no gene match: 9. CDR3 loop: CASTEDRTLSGANVLTF. The CDR3 DNA reads TGTGCCAGCACTGAGGACAGGACCCTCTCTGGGGCCAACGTCCTGACTTTC.

The chain links TRBV5-1 to TRBJ2-5; 8 positions agree with TRBD2. Germline CDR1 is SGHRS and CDR2 is YFSETQ. The V and J ends lost 4 bases and 3 bases, in that order; junction bases with no gene match: 8. The CDR3 loop spans 15 amino acids. The CDR3 coding sequence is TGCGCCAGCAGCCGCCGCGGGGGGCCTGAAGAGACCCAGTACTTC. Protein sequence: CASSRRGGPEETQYF.

The chain is built from TRBV11-3 and TRBJ2-7; tentative D call: TRBD1 (5 bases). The germline gives CDR1 SGHNT, CDR2 YENEEA. V lost 2 bases, J lost 3 bases, and 14 bases lay in between. This CDR3 spans 15 amino acids. The CDR3 protein is CASSLQPGQGYEQYF. As DNA, the CDR3 is TGTGCCAGCAGCTTACAGCCAGGGCAGGGCTACGAGCAGTACTTC.

This rearrangement joins TRBV5-8 to TRBJ2-4; D might be TRBD2 (6 bases). The CDR3 has 18 amino acids. In germline, CDR1 is SGHTS, CDR2 YDEGEE. Trimming cost V 2 bases and J 0 bases, with 18 bases left between them. The CDR3 DNA sequence: TGTGCCAGCAGCTTAAGCATCGGCGGGGCCCTAGCCAAAAACATTCAGTACTTC. This codes for CASSLSIGGALAKNIQYF.

The CDR3 DNA reads as TGTGCCAGCAGTCGACAGGGGGACTTAGGTGAGCAGTTCTTC. Its translation: CASSRQGDLGEQFF. V usage is TRBV6-1 and J usage is TRBJ2-1; 9 bases agree with TRBD1. Germline CDR1 reads MNHNS; CDR2 reads SASEGT. CDR3 size: 14 residues. The trim removed 5 bases at V and 9 bases at J, leaving 8 bases unmatched.

The chain has TRBV9 and TRBJ1-2; D is undetermined. Per germline, CDR1 SGDLS and CDR2 YYNGEE. The CDR3 extends over 13 amino acids. The V and J ends lost 3 bases and 5 bases respectively, with 11 bases between them. The CDR3 bases are TGTGCCAGCAGCGACTGGACCGGGTATGGCTACACCTTC. It specifies CASSDWTGYGYTF.

The chain is built from TRBV4-1 and TRBJ2-3; 7 bases match TRBD1. V gave up 1 base and J gave up 0 bases; unmatched junction bases: 1. The germline V gene encodes CDR1 MGHRA and CDR2 YSYEKL. This CDR3 comprises 15 residues. CDR3 residues: CASSQGDRSTDTQYF. The CDR3 DNA sequence: TGCGCCAGCAGCCAAGGGGACAGAAGCACAGATACGCAGTATTTT.

V gene TRBV30 combines with J gene TRBJ1-2, with 8 bases aligning to TRBD1. The ends lost 1 base at V and 2 bases at J; junction bases unmatched: 3. The germline V gene has CDR1 GTSNPN and CDR2 SVGIG (reference sequence). The CDR3 runs to 14 residues. CDR3 in DNA: TGTGCCTGGAGTGGGACAGGGTCGAACTATGGCTACACCTTC. It codes for CAWSGTGSNYGYTF.

The sample holds one count of this clone. The rearrangement joins TRBV5-4 to TRBJ2-2; TRBD1 agrees at 8 bases. CDR3 length equals 16 residues. Germline V gene sequence: CDR1 SGHNT, CDR2 YYREEE (reference sequence). The V segment lost 4 bases and the J segment 2 bases; nucleotides outside the gene matches: 7. The CDR3 is CASSPGQGQNTGELFF. For the CDR3, the DNA is TGTGCCAGCAGCCCCGGACAGGGCCAAAACACCGGGGAGCTGTTTTTT.

The chain couples TRBV5-5 to TRBJ2-1; weak D call: TRBD2 (6 bases). The CDR3 extends over 17 amino acids. Germline CDR1 and CDR2: SGHKS and YYEKEE (reference sequence). V lost 2 bases and J lost 4, with 19 bases in between. Here the CDR3 reads CASSLGLQSGRYNEQFF. Here the CDR3 DNA reads TGTGCCAGCAGCTTAGGCCTACAAAGCGGGCGTTACAATGAGCAGTTCTTC.

V and J are TRBV2 and TRBJ2-7; TRBD2 might be the D (5 bases). V was pared by 3 bases and J by 7 bases, with 16 bases between. This CDR3 region has 14 residues. The germline V gene encodes CDR1 SNHLY and CDR2 FYNNEI. CDR3 bases: TGTGCCAGCAGTGATTACAGCGGTGTCGGGGAGCAGTACTTC. Residues: CASSDYSGVGEQYF. Together with reference TRBV2 and TRBJ2-7, the CDR3 gives the full variable domain: EPEVTQTPSHQVTQMGQEVILRCVPISNHLYFYWYRQILGQKVEFLVSFYNNEISEKSEIFDDQFSVERPDGSNFTLKIRSTKLEDSAMYFCASSDYSGVGEQYFGPGTRLTVT.

This clone is a singleton in its sample. The chain couples TRBV28 to TRBJ2-7, with a tentative D call TRBD1 (5 bases). Per the germline V gene, CDR1 is MDHEN and CDR2 is SYDVKM. V shed 8 bases and J shed 0 bases, with 8 bases lying between them. This CDR3 spans 12 amino acids. Here the CDR3 reads CASCRASYEQYF. The CDR3, as DNA: TGTGCCAGCTGCAGGGCCTCCTACGAGCAGTACTTC.

The chain is built from TRBV5-8 and TRBJ2-3; no clear D gene. The CDR3 loop spans 15 amino acids. Germline-derived CDR1 and CDR2 are SGHTS and YDEGEE. V was shortened by 0 bases and J by 6 bases, with 14 bases between the two germline ends. CDR3 region: CASSLGQAMMDTQYF. In DNA form, the CDR3 reads TGTGCCAGCAGCTTGGGGCAGGCGATGATGGATACGCAGTATTTT.

For this clone: At the DNA level, this CDR3 is encoded by other sequences in the same sample as well. The chain couples TRBV19 to TRBJ1-4; 11 bases are a match to TRBD1. The V gene's germline CDR1 is LNHDA and CDR2 SQIVND (reference sequence). This CDR3 has 15 residues. V lost 9 bases to trimming and J lost 7 bases; unmatched junction nucleotides: 10. The CDR3 protein is CASLNRGQGGEKLFF. The CDR3 DNA is TGTGCCAGCCTAAACCGGGGACAGGGGGGTGAAAAACTGTTTTTT. Complete variable domain (other parts from reference TRBV19 and TRBJ1-4): DGGITQSPKYLFRKEGQNVTLSCEQNLNHDAMYWYRQDPGQGLRLIYYSQIVNDFQKGDIAEGYSVSREKKESFPLTVTSAQKNPTAFYLCASLNRGQGGEKLFFGSGTQLSVL.

V gene TRBV11-2 combines with J gene TRBJ2-6; D is unclear. Per germline, CDR1 SGHAT and CDR2 FQNNGV. V shed 2 bases and J shed 0 bases, with 8 bases lying between them. The CDR3 runs to 16 residues. Here the CDR3 DNA reads TGTGCCAGCAGCTTACTTTGGAGCTCTGGGGCCAACGTCCTGACTTTC. This gives the protein CASSLLWSSGANVLTF. The full variable domain, in which reference TRBV11-2 and TRBJ2-6 provide the parts outside the CDR3, is EAGVAQSPRYKIIEKRQSVAFWCNPISGHATLYWYQQILGQGPKLLIQFQNNGVVDDSQLPKDRFSAERLKGVDSTLKIQPAKLEDSAVYLCASSLLWSSGANVLTFGAGSRLTVL.

The rearrangement links TRBV7-5 to TRBJ1-6. TRBV7-5 is given as a pseudogene. CDR3 size: 13 residues. The CDR3 sequence: CVRSVGSRSPLHF. The CDR3 DNA follows: TGTGTCAGAAGCGTAGGGAGTCGGTCACCCCTCCACTTT.

The chain has TRBV5-1 and TRBJ2-1; TRBD1 aligns across 8 bases. Germline-derived CDR1 and CDR2 are SGHRS and YFSETQ. The CDR3 covers 14 residues. With 2 bases clipped from V and 6 bases from J, the junction kept 4 bases outside the gene matches. The CDR3 region is CASSFGTGLNEQFF. CDR3 DNA sequence: TGCGCCAGCAGCTTCGGGACAGGACTCAATGAGCAGTTCTTC.

The chain recombines TRBV10-3 with TRBJ1-1; D is possibly TRBD1 (6 bases). Germline CDR1 and CDR2: ENHRY and SYGVKD. V lost 0 bases and J lost 7, with 18 bases in between. The CDR3 runs 16 residues. The CDR3 loop reads CAISESGDGGQVEAFF. CDR3 DNA: TGTGCCATCAGTGAGTCAGGGGATGGGGGGCAGGTTGAAGCTTTCTTT.

The rearrangement uses TRBV4-1 and TRBJ2-4; the match to TRBD2 covers 12 bases. The CDR3 is 17 residues long. Germline CDR1 is MGHRA and CDR2 is YSYEKL. The ends lost 1 base at V and 4 bases at J; junction bases unmatched: 5. The CDR3 protein is CASSQGLAGVLKNIQYF. The CDR3 bases are TGCGCCAGCAGCCAAGGACTAGCGGGGGTGTTGAAAAACATTCAGTACTTC.

This clone was observed once. The genes are TRBV5-1 and TRBJ1-2; D is unclear. CDR3 length: 14 amino acids. In germline, CDR1 is SGHRS, CDR2 YFSETQ. Trimming removed 0 bases at V and 6 bases at J, with 12 bases between. CDR3 loop: CASSLEPGVHGYTF. CDR3 nucleotides: TGCGCCAGCAGCTTGGAACCGGGAGTTCATGGCTACACCTTC.

This clone has just one count. The gene calls are TRBV5-8 and TRBJ1-2, with 7 nucleotides matching TRBD1. The germline CDR1 and CDR2 sequences are SGHTS and YDEGEE. The CDR3 is made up of 16 amino acids. The V gene end was trimmed by 3 bases and the J gene end by 7 bases; junction bases not matched to a gene: 15. The CDR3 bases are TGTGCCAGCAGCTCGCTCCCCGGGACAGCAGTATCTGGCTACACCTTC. Its translation is CASSSLPGTAVSGYTF.

V is TRBV5-1 and J is TRBJ2-1; no reliable D call. V lost 2 bases, J lost 1 base, and 13 bases lay in between. This CDR3 spans 16 amino acids. Germline V gives CDR1 SGHRS, CDR2 YFSETQ. The CDR3 sequence is CASSFGQLRSYNEQFF. The DNA of the CDR3 is TGCGCCAGCAGCTTTGGGCAACTAAGATCCTACAATGAGCAGTTCTTC.